This T cell receptor beta chain was recovered during a study of monozygotic twins with cystic fibrosis (dated by TCRdb to the early 2020s). For the study in its entirety: Barcoded libraries were prepared from 2.5 to 3.5 micrograms of fragmented DNA with roughly 15 PCR cycles. The study compared TCR beta repertoires within and between 16 monozygotic twin pairs with cystic fibrosis to assess genetic influence on V and J gene usage. The cohort included ten female and six male twin pairs, mostly children and adolescents, aged roughly 2.0 to 40 years with a median of 9.1 years. Twins were ranked among 1,060 cohort participants for weight-for-height and FEVPerc (FEV1 disease centile) at the day of blood sampling. Data for three of the twin pairs had previously been reported in another context.

To note about this clone: The antigen it recognizes is unknown. Base qualities are missing; no much larger clone stands one base away.

Overall results and qualifications from the work: V gene usage was most similar to the co-twin for 13 of 16 pairs, and J usage for 8 of 16 pairs, suggesting genetic constraints. Significantly higher nucleotide-identical clonotype sharing was observed within monozygotic CF twin pairs than between unrelated CF individuals (P = 0.000026, Mann-Whitney). Simpson clonality tended to be low (median approximately 0.0095), which suggests a naive-dominated repertoire, although clonality was higher in the most severely affected patients. No association turned up between shared CDR3 numbers and age, concordance or disease severity, and the cohort was small.

Following the manufacturer's instructions, TCR beta CDR3 regions were amplified by multiplex PCR with the immunoSEQ immune profiling system. An Illumina NextSeq system was used for sequencing. The paper's processing steps were these. Sequence data were processed on the immunoSEQ Analyzer platform, and clonality was computed as the square root of Simpson's index of productive rearrangements. Jensen-Shannon distance served as the measure of similarity in V and J usage, while OLGA was used to compute CDR3 generation probabilities. The researchers looked up shared CDR3 sequences in the immuneACCESS database (August 2020) and in VDJdb (December 2020). In TCRdb, the immuneACCESS table is reduced to in-frame sequences with V and J assigned. These tables do not hold every clone; where another copy was compared, an unresolved V gene accounts for under half, and the others remain unexplained. The V and J calls and the clone size are those of that table, but D and trimming were determined from the DNA. The sample table shows about 23,000 clones, and less than 98% are seen once. The ten top clones hold roughly 0.15% of the sample.

The twin pairs came from the European Cystic Fibrosis Twin and Sibling Study Cohort, a cohort that recruited patients from some 150 CF clinics across 14 European countries. Zygosity and CFTR genotype were confirmed in-house, and zygosity was tested by multiplex PCR of nine short tandem repeat loci. Each twin gave a peripheral blood sample, and clinical parameters were documented on that same day of blood sampling. Phenol/chloroform extraction was used to isolate genomic DNA from peripheral blood cells, and the DNA was then kept in TE buffer at 4 degrees C. The sequence was collected from a girl aged 10-17 years with cystic fibrosis. Sequenced: blood.

The CDR3 reads CASSVEGQGDLQYF. In nucleotides, the sequence is TGTGCCAGCAGCGTAGAGGGACAGGGTGACCTTCAGTACTTC. The chain is encoded by TRBV9 joined to TRBJ2-4, with 9 bases matching TRBD1. V trim: 0 bases; J trim: 11 bases; unmatched bases: 6. For CDR1 and CDR2, the germline V gene lists SGDLS and YYNGEE. The CDR3 goes from the cysteine to the phenylalanine over 14 residues. Left in the record is the CDR3 DNA by itself, 42 bases read in frame from the first base. With the rest looked up from the reference TRBV9 and TRBJ2-4 genes rather than sequenced, the full variable domain is DSGVTQTPKHLITATGQRVTLRCSPRSGDLSVYWYQQSLDQGLQFLIQYYNGEERAKGNILERFSAQQFPDLHSELNLSSLELGDSALYFCASSVEGQGDLQYFGAGTRLSVL.